A single sample gave rise to the 10 T cell receptor beta chains below, sequenced in a study of blood T cells in healthy people across ages. Through a sample-barcoded 5' primer and a J-beta primer mix, a second PCR was run for about 6 to 12 cycles. TCRdb re-called the 5' RACE reads with MiXCR, one entry per CDR3 protein. The sample lists around 2 million distinct CDR3 sequences; about two fifths were seen once. Material: blood. All receptors come from a human donor in good health.

The chain joins TRBV20-1 to TRBJ1-2; D is unresolved. Trimming took 5 bases from V and 3 from J, leaving 22 bases between them. Germline loops: CDR1 DFQATT, CDR2 SNEGSKA (reference sequence). This CDR3 is built from 16 residues. CDR3 residues: CSASRASYATDYGYTF. As DNA, the CDR3 is TGCAGTGCTTCCCGGGCCTCTTATGCTACTGACTATGGCTACACCTTC.

The chain carries TRBV24-1 and TRBJ2-7; a weak D match, TRBD1 (5 bases). The germline V gene encodes CDR1 KGHDR and CDR2 SFDVKD. This CDR3 is 12 amino acids long. The V and J ends lost 3 bases and 4 bases respectively, with 6 bases between them. CDR3 DNA: TGTGCCACCAGTGATGCAGGGTACGAGCAGTACTTC. Translating it yields CATSDAGYEQYF.

This chain connects TRBV12-3 or TRBV12-4 to TRBJ2-1; a possible D gene is TRBD2 (6 bases). This CDR3 contains 17 residues. The V end was cut by 6 bases, the J end by 9 bases, with 27 bases between. CDR3 residues: CASSTGRGRELNSEQFF. For the CDR3, the DNA is TGTGCCAGCAGCACCGGGCGGGGCCGTGAGTTGAATAGTGAGCAGTTCTTC.

CDR3 DNA: TGTGCCAGCAGCGCCACAGGCGGGGGGAACACTGAAGCTTTCTTT. Translated: CASSATGGGNTEAFF. The chain joins TRBV7-3 to TRBJ1-1; D perhaps matches TRBD1 (5 bases). This CDR3 spans 15 amino acids. CDR1 and CDR2 (germline): SGHTA, FQGTGA. V was shortened by 5 bases and J by 1 base, with 14 bases between the two germline ends.

This clonotype showed up many times. The rearrangement joins TRBV29-1 to TRBJ1-1; D may be TRBD1 (6 bases). V dropped 5 bases and J dropped 4 bases, with 11 bases sitting between them. In germline, CDR1 is SQVTM, CDR2 ANQGSEA. The CDR3 is made up of 12 amino acids. The CDR3 is CSVLLQGTEAFF. The CDR3 bases are TGCAGCGTTCTCCTACAGGGCACTGAAGCTTTCTTT.

The chain recombines TRBV9 with TRBJ2-3, with D tentatively TRBD2 (5 bases). Trimming left V 0 bases short and J 4 bases short, with 6 bases between. The CDR3 is 13 residues long. Germline V lookup: CDR1 SGDLS, CDR2 YYNGEE. The CDR3 sequence is CASSVGTADTQYF. CDR3 nucleotides: TGTGCCAGCAGCGTAGGGACTGCAGATACGCAGTATTTT.

This clonotype showed up just a few times. The chain employs TRBV12-3 or TRBV12-4 and TRBJ1-1; TRBD1 matches 9 bases. V lost 5 bases and J lost 3; bases outside the gene matches: 7. The CDR3 contains 15 residues. The CDR3 is CASSPFGTGYTEAFF. In DNA form, the CDR3 reads TGTGCCAGCAGTCCTTTTGGGACAGGGTACACTGAAGCTTTCTTT.

This clonotype was counted a few times. V gene TRBV5-1 combines with J gene TRBJ2-1, with 8 nucleotides matching TRBD2. With 0 bases clipped from V and 9 bases from J, the junction kept 11 bases outside the gene matches. The CDR3 spans 16 residues. CDR1 SGHRS and CDR2 YFSETQ come from the germline V gene. In nucleotides, the CDR3 is TGCGCCAGCAGCTTGGTTGGACTAGCTGCCTCCGTTGAGCAGTTCTTC. It specifies CASSLVGLAASVEQFF. Filled out from reference TRBV5-1 and TRBJ2-1, the complete variable domain reads KAGVTQTPRYLIKTRGQQVTLSCSPISGHRSVSWYQQTPGQGLQFLFEYFSETQRNKGNFPGRFSGRQFSNSRSEMNVSTLELGDSALYLCASSLVGLAASVEQFFGPGTRLTVL.

J is TRBJ2-7 and V is TRBV20-1, with 11 bases that match TRBD2. This CDR3 contains 14 residues. With V trimmed by 6 bases and J by 2 bases, 6 bases remained unmatched. The germline gives CDR1 DFQATT, CDR2 SNEGSKA (reference sequence). CDR3 sequence: CSANLAGGTYEQYF. The CDR3 bases are TGCAGTGCAAATCTAGCGGGGGGAACCTACGAGCAGTACTTC.

In regard to this clonotype: One junction end disagrees with the germline gene, perhaps due to a read error. This chain connects TRBV28 to TRBJ2-6, with a possible D match to TRBD1 (5 bases). This CDR3 region has 16 residues. CDR1 and CDR2 (germline): MDHEN, SYDVKM. In nucleotides, the CDR3 is TGTGCCTCCAACGGGCCCAAAGGGGCTGGGGCCAACGTCCGGACTTTC. Translating gives CASNGPKGAGANVRTF.